A single sample gave rise to the 30 T cell receptor beta chains below, sequenced in a study of breast tumors, draining lymph nodes, adjacent tissues. MiXCR, run by TCRdb on the multiplex PCR reads, gives a single entry per CDR3 protein. The sample includes hundreds of thousands of distinct CDR3 sequences, approximately 29% seen only once; the top ten take about 1.4%. Breast cancer patients provided tissue from their axillary draining lymph nodes. Sequenced: axillary lymph node tissue. All receptors come from a female donor with breast cancer. Some clones in this sample may be carry-over from other donors' samples.

In this sample, this clonotype turned up a few times. A read error may be the cause here, since a much bigger clone is one base away. CDR3 DNA: TGTGCCAGCAGACCAGAGGATCCGAACACCGGGGAGCTGTTTTTT. As protein: CASRPEDPNTGELFF. This chain uses TRBV6-2 or TRBV6-3 with TRBJ2-2, with no clear D. With 6 bases removed from V and 0 bases from J, the gap between germline ends came to 11 bases. Germline loops: CDR1 MNHEY, CDR2 SVGEGT. This CDR3 spans 15 amino acids.

The chain links TRBV7-3 to TRBJ1-2; TRBD1 matches at 9 bases. Germline CDR1 and CDR2: SGHTA and FQGTGA. The CDR3 consists of 13 residues. Losses at the gene ends were 5 bases for V and 9 bases for J; bases not matched to a gene: 7. CDR3 nucleotide sequence: TGTGCCAGCAGCCAGGGACAGGGCAGCAGCTACACCTTC. Translation: CASSQGQGSSYTF.

This clonotype was detected ten times or more. This chain joins TRBV5-1 and TRBJ2-7, with 14 bases identical to TRBD2. Looked up from germline, CDR1 is SGHRS and CDR2 is YFSETQ. The CDR3 has 18 residues. Trimming removed 4 bases from V and 11 bases from J; junction bases left unmatched: 20. The CDR3 reads CASSQVPGLAGEGGSKYF. The CDR3 nucleotides are TGCGCCAGCAGCCAAGTCCCGGGACTAGCGGGAGAAGGTGGGTCGAAGTACTTC.

V is TRBV9 and J is TRBJ2-3; maybe TRBD2 (6 bases). The CDR3 covers 16 residues. V gave up 4 bases and J gave up 0 bases, with 15 bases separating them. CDR1 is SGDLS, CDR2 YYNGEE, per germline. The CDR3 here is CASSRRGGGSTDTQYF. In DNA, the CDR3 is TGTGCCAGCAGCCGTCGGGGTGGGGGGAGCACAGATACGCAGTATTTT.

This clonotype was observed at least ten times. The chain recombines TRBV20-1 with TRBJ2-1, with D perhaps matching TRBD2 (6 bases). This CDR3 region has 15 residues. Germline CDR1 reads DFQATT; CDR2 reads SNEGSKA (reference sequence). Trimming left V 3 bases short and J 6 bases short, with 18 bases between. As DNA, the CDR3 is TGCAGTGCTAGGGTAGGACTTGGGGGGTTCAATGAGCAGTTCTTC. It specifies CSARVGLGGFNEQFF.

The V gene is TRBV27, the J gene TRBJ1-1, with TRBD1 as a possible D gene (6 bases). The CDR3 length is 14 residues. Germline CDR1 is MNHEY and CDR2 is SMNVEV (reference sequence). Trimming pared 6 bases from V and 7 bases from J, leaving 18 bases between. The CDR3: CASRQFGTRVEAFF. Written as DNA, the CDR3 is TGTGCCAGCAGGCAGTTCGGGACAAGAGTTGAAGCTTTCTTT.

With respect to this clonotype: Because the CDR3 is missing its conserved closing phenylalanine or tryptophan, this is likely a read error. The chain couples TRBV2 to TRBJ2-1; D is possibly TRBD2 (6 bases). CDR3 length: 15 residues. Germline CDR1 is SNHLY and CDR2 is FYNNEI. The CDR3 region has the DNA TGTGCCAGCAGTGTATCGCGGGGCCCATACAACGAGCAGTTCCTC. This translates into CASSVSRGPYNEQFL.

The CDR3 loop is CARGDREVGTQYF. CDR3 nucleotides: TGTGCTAGAGGGGACAGGGAGGTAGGGACCCAGTACTTC. This chain links TRBV24-1 with TRBJ2-5; 9 bases align to TRBD1. The V gene's germline CDR1 is KGHDR and CDR2 SFDVKD. CDR3 size: 13 residues.

The V and J genes are TRBV7-9 and TRBJ1-4; possibly TRBD1 for D (6 bases). With 5 bases removed from V and 5 bases from J, the gap between germline ends came to 12 bases. The CDR3 is 14 amino acids. The V gene's germline CDR1 is SEHNR and CDR2 FQNEAQ (reference sequence). The CDR3 bases are TGTGCCAGCAGCCCCGGACAGAGGAATGAAAAACTGTTTTTT. It encodes CASSPGQRNEKLFF.

For this clonotype: A much bigger clone sits one base away, suggesting this may be a read error. The V and J genes are TRBV6-5 and TRBJ2-1; D remains unclear. This CDR3 spans 13 amino acids. The germline CDR1 and CDR2 sequences are MNHEY and SVGAGI. V lost 5 bases and J lost 8, with 13 bases in between. The CDR3 DNA reads as TGTGCCAGCAGTCCCCCCCGCGAGCATGAGCAGTTCTTC. As protein: CASSPPREHEQFF.

This clonotype has at least ten counts. The V call is TRBV6-5, the J call TRBJ2-1, with D maybe TRBD2 (6 bases). V was shortened by 2 bases and J by 3 bases, with 14 bases between the two germline ends. Germline CDR1 reads MNHEY; CDR2 reads SVGAGI. This CDR3 spans 16 amino acids. CDR3 in amino acids: CASSYASGYSYNEQFF. CDR3 coding DNA: TGTGCCAGCAGTTACGCCAGCGGGTATAGCTACAATGAGCAGTTCTTC.

This clonotype has a handful of counts. The V gene is TRBV3-1, the J gene TRBJ2-1, with D possibly being TRBD2 (6 bases). Trimming removed 1 base from V and 1 base from J, with 14 bases in between. Per the germline V gene, CDR1 is LGHDT and CDR2 is YNNKEL (reference sequence). The CDR3 has 17 residues. The CDR3 bases are TGTGCCAGCAGCCAAGTGAATAGCGGACGGTCCTACAATGAGCAGTTCTTC. Its protein is CASSQVNSGRSYNEQFF.

This clonotype was counted a few times. This may come from a read error, since a much larger clone is one base off. This is likely a read error, given that the CDR3 carries no conserved phenylalanine or tryptophan at its end. The genes are TRBV20-1 and TRBJ1-2; D is possibly TRBD1 (5 bases). The V gene lost 7 bases and the J gene lost 5 bases, with 8 bases spanning the gap. Germline V CDR1 and CDR2: DFQATT, SNEGSKA (reference sequence). The CDR3 runs to 10 residues. CDR3 residues: CSGGSYGYTS. CDR3 in DNA: TGCAGTGGGGGGTCATATGGCTACACCTCC.

About this clonotype itself: The missing conserved phenylalanine or tryptophan at the end of this CDR3 makes a read error likely. The chain couples TRBV7-6 to TRBJ2-6, with 7 bases aligning to TRBD2. V lost 5 bases and J lost 3; bases outside the gene matches: 16. Germline assignment: CDR1 SGHVS and CDR2 FNYEAQ. The CDR3 covers 19 residues. CDR3 nucleotides: TGTGCCAGCAGCCCGAGACTAGCAGGAAGGGACGATGGGGCCAACGTCCTGACTTGC. It is translated as CASSPRLAGRDDGANVLTC.

This clonotype was counted many times. The chain uses TRBV3-1 and TRBJ2-2, with D hard to call. Per germline, CDR1 LGHDT and CDR2 YNNKEL (reference sequence). V lost 4 bases and J 6 bases, leaving 12 bases between the germline ends. The CDR3 runs 14 residues. The CDR3 loop is CASSLLSPPGELFF. The CDR3 coding sequence is TGTGCCAGCAGCCTGTTGTCCCCCCCCGGGGAGCTGTTTTTT.

This clonotype was detected a few times. The chain carries TRBV6-5 and TRBJ2-4; 9 nucleotides match TRBD1. The CDR3 length is 15 residues. Germline V gene sequence: CDR1 MNHEY, CDR2 SVGAGI. J lost 0 bases, V lost 8 bases, and 5 bases had no gene match. CDR3 in DNA: TGTGCCAGCTGGGGACAGGGCGTAGCCAAAAACATTCAGTACTTC. Protein: CASWGQGVAKNIQYF.

About this clonotype itself: Sequence at one end of the junction differs from germline and may be a read error. The genes are TRBV11-2 and TRBJ2-1; D ambiguous. This CDR3 contains 13 residues. Germline V CDR1 and CDR2: SGHAT, FQNNGV. The CDR3 sequence: CASSSASYTEQFF. CDR3 nucleotides: TGTGCCAGCAGCTCAGCATCCTACACTGAGCAGTTCTTC.

This clonotype was counted once. The gene calls are TRBV4-1 and TRBJ1-6, with TRBD1 as a possible D gene (6 bases). With 1 base removed from V and 8 bases from J, the gap between germline ends came to 15 bases. Germline loops: CDR1 MGHRA, CDR2 YSYEKL. The CDR3 extends over 16 amino acids. CDR3 residues: CASSQVGTLRHSPLHF. The CDR3 DNA reads TGCGCCAGCAGCCAAGTCGGGACACTACGCCATTCACCCCTCCACTTT.

The chain recombines TRBV2 with TRBJ1-4; weak D call: TRBD1 (5 bases). V lost 3 bases and J 9 bases, leaving 8 bases between the germline ends. The CDR3 is made up of 12 amino acids. Germline V gene data show CDR1 as SNHLY and CDR2 as FYNNEI. Here the CDR3 DNA reads TGTGCCAGCAGTGACTCGGGGCAAAAACTGTTTTTT. This gives the protein CASSDSGQKLFF.

In its sample, this clonotype was seen a few times. This chain links TRBV5-8 with TRBJ2-7; 10 nucleotides line up with TRBD2. The V and J ends lost 4 bases and 3 bases, in that order; junction bases with no gene match: 13. From germline, CDR1 is SGHTS and CDR2 YDEGEE. The CDR3 loop spans 17 amino acids. The CDR3 bases are TGTGCCAGCAGCCAGAGAAGCGGGAGGGCCCCAAGCTACGAGCAGTACTTC. It is translated as CASSQRSGRAPSYEQYF.

This clonotype has at least ten counts. The genes are TRBV20-1 and TRBJ2-3, with 9 bases that match TRBD2. The CDR3 is 18 amino acids. Germline V lookup: CDR1 DFQATT, CDR2 SNEGSKA (reference sequence). Trimming took 0 bases from V and 9 from J; bases not matched to a gene: 19. The CDR3 region is CSARDQGTSRHRTRTQYF. The DNA for the CDR3 is TGCAGTGCTAGAGATCAGGGGACTAGCAGACACCGAACGAGGACGCAGTATTTT.

V usage is TRBV24-1 and J usage is TRBJ2-7; D uncertain. Germline CDR1 is KGHDR and CDR2 is SFDVKD. The CDR3 totals 13 residues. The V and J ends lost 2 bases and 4 bases respectively, with 8 bases between them. The CDR3 reads CATSDSLSYEQYF. The DNA of the CDR3 is TGTGCCACCAGTGATTCTCTCAGTTACGAGCAGTACTTC.

This clonotype was detected ten times or more. The chain links TRBV7-9 to TRBJ2-7; 11 positions match TRBD2. V shed 3 bases, J shed 7 bases, and the junction held 5 bases outside the gene matches. Germline V lookup: CDR1 SEHNR, CDR2 FQNEAQ (reference sequence). The CDR3 totals 14 residues. The chain's CDR3 is CASSFSGRAGEQYF. CDR3 coding DNA: TGTGCCAGCAGCTTTAGCGGGAGGGCCGGAGAGCAGTACTTC.

This clonotype was counted ten times or more. The chain uses TRBV7-3 and TRBJ2-2, with D possibly matching TRBD2 (7 bases). The V end lost 1 base, the J end lost 4 bases, and 13 bases lay between the germline ends. Germline CDR1 is SGHTA and CDR2 is FQGTGA. This CDR3 is built from 16 residues. CDR3 in amino acids: CASSLRGGLITGELFF. CDR3 nucleotides: TGTGCCAGCAGCTTAAGGGGGGGGCTTATCACCGGGGAGCTGTTTTTT.

The sample holds many counts of this clonotype. The chain employs TRBV28 and TRBJ2-7, with 12 bases identical to TRBD2. Unmatched junction bases numbered 3, after V lost 8 bases and J lost 4 bases. The CDR3 covers 13 residues. CDR1 is MDHEN and CDR2 is SYDVKM in the germline V gene. CDR3 protein: CASWTSGAYEQYF. The CDR3 DNA reads TGTGCCAGCTGGACTAGCGGGGCATACGAGCAGTACTTC.

In regard to this clonotype: A much larger clone differs by one base, so this may be a read error. The rearrangement uses TRBV11-2 and TRBJ2-1; 9 nucleotides align to TRBD1. This CDR3 is 16 amino acids long. The ends lost 5 bases at V and 5 bases at J; junction bases unmatched: 10. Germline CDR1 SGHAT, CDR2 FQNNGV. This CDR3 reads CASSPYRGPNHNEQFF. The CDR3 DNA sequence: TGTGCCAGCAGCCCTTACAGGGGGCCGAACCACAATGAGCAGTTCTTC.

Comment on this clonotype: One junction end does not reproduce the germline sequence, and a read error may be involved. The J gene is TRBJ2-1, the V gene TRBV7-3; D gene ambiguous. CDR3 size: 15 residues. Germline CDR1 SGHTA, CDR2 FQGTGA. The CDR3 DNA follows: TGTGCCAGCAGCTTGGACCACAGCTCCTACAATGAGCAGCCCTTC. Protein sequence: CASSLDHSSYNEQPF. Together with reference TRBV7-3 and TRBJ2-1, the CDR3 gives the full variable domain: GAGVSQTPSNKVTEKGKYVELRCDPISGHTALYWYRQSLGQGPEFLIYFQGTGAADDSGLPNDRFFAVRPEGSVSTLKIQRTERGDSAVYLCASSLDHSSYNEQPFGPGTRLTVL.

The sample holds many counts of this clonotype. V and J are TRBV4-2 and TRBJ2-7; 8 nucleotides agree with TRBD2. CDR3 length equals 16 residues. Trimming removed 1 base from V and 5 bases from J; junction bases left unmatched: 10. The germline V gene encodes CDR1 LGHNA and CDR2 YNFKEQ. The CDR3 coding sequence is TGTGCCAGCAGCCAAGGTCCGGGACTAGGGCATCACGAGCAGTACTTC. It yields the protein CASSQGPGLGHHEQYF.

The table lists this clonotype with many counts. The CDR3 spells CASSTSGGPGNQPQHF. CDR3 DNA sequence: TGTGCCAGCAGCACCAGCGGGGGGCCGGGGAATCAGCCCCAGCATTTT. The chain joins TRBV6-1 to TRBJ1-5, with D possibly being TRBD1 (6 bases). The CDR3 loop spans 16 amino acids. Germline V lookup: CDR1 MNHNS, CDR2 SASEGT. Deletions cut 6 bases from V and 4 bases from J, with 19 bases between.

This clonotype was counted once. The CDR3 loop is CASSLGCGGRAQETQYF. In DNA, the CDR3 is TGTGCCAGCAGCTTGGGATGCGGTGGGAGGGCCCAGGAGACCCAGTACTTC. This sequence joins TRBV5-5 and TRBJ2-5, with 7 bases fitting TRBD2. Germline V gene sequence: CDR1 SGHKS, CDR2 YYEKEE (reference sequence). This CDR3 comprises 17 residues. With V trimmed by 0 bases and J by 5 bases, 13 bases remained unmatched.